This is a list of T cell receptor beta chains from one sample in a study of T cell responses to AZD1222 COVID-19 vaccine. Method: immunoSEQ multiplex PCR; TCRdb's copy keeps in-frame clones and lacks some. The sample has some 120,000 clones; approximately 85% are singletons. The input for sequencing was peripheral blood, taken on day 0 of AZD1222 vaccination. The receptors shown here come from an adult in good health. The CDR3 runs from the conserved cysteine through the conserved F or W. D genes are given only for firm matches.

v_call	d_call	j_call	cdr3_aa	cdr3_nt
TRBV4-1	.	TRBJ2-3	CASSQTNTDTQYF	TGCGCCAGCAGCCAAACGAACACAGATACGCAGTATTTT
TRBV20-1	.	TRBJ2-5	CSASPRRGVETQYF	TGCAGTGCTAGTCCTCGACGGGGTGTAGAGACCCAGTACTTC
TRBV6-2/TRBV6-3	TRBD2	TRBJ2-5	CASSWGLAGGQETQYF	TGTGCCAGCAGTTGGGGACTAGCGGGGGGCCAAGAGACCCAGTACTTC
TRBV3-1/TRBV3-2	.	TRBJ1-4	CASSQDRAAINEKLFF	TGTGCCAGCAGCCAAGATCGGGCAGCCATTAATGAAAAACTGTTTTTT
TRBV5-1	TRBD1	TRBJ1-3	CASSSWDRGLDSGNTIYF	TGCGCCAGCAGCTCGTGGGACAGGGGTTTAGACTCTGGAAACACCATATATTTT
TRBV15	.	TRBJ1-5	CATKRGLSSNQPQHF	TGTGCCACTAAACGGGGGCTTTCGAGCAATCAGCCCCAGCATTTT
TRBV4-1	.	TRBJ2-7	CASSQTVTYEQYF	TGCGCCAGCAGCCAAACAGTAACCTACGAGCAGTACTTC
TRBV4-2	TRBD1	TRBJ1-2	CASSGDTGAYGYTF	TGTGCCAGCAGCGGAGATACAGGGGCCTATGGCTACACCTTC
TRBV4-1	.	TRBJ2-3	CASSQGNPDTQYF	TGCGCCAGCAGCCAAGGGAACCCAGATACGCAGTATTTT
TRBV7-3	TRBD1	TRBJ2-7	CASSSWTGGEQYF	TGTGCCAGCAGCTCATGGACAGGAGGCGAGCAGTACTTC
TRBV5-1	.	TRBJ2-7	CASSSLPAGTMGKYEQYF	TGCGCCAGCAGCTCATTACCCGCCGGGACAATGGGAAAGTACGAGCAGTACTTC
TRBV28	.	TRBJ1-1	CASSSALNTEAFF	TGTGCCAGCAGTTCAGCCTTGAACACTGAAGCTTTCTTT
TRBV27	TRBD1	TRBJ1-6	CASSLYRGVQGHNSPLHF	TGTGCCAGCAGTTTATACAGGGGGGTGCAGGGCCATAATTCACCCCTCCACTTT
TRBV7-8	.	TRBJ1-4	CASSLGNEAANEKLFF	TGTGCCAGCAGCTTGGGGAATGAGGCTGCTAATGAAAAACTGTTTTTT
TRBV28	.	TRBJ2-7	CASRQGVGTYEQYF	TGTGCCAGCAGGCAGGGAGTAGGAACCTACGAGCAGTACTTC
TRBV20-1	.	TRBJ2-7	CSASISYEQYF	TGCAGTGCTAGCATCAGCTACGAGCAGTACTTC
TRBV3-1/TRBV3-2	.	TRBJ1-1	CASSQEPGGNTEAFF	TGTGCCAGCAGCCAAGAGCCCGGGGGGAACACTGAAGCTTTCTTT
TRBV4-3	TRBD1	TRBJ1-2	CASSQDLTGGAMGYTF	TGCGCCAGCAGCCAAGATCTGACAGGGGGCGCGATGGGCTACACCTTC
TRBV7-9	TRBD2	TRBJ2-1	CASIEGLAGENNEQFF	TGTGCCAGCATTGAAGGTCTGGCGGGGGAGAACAATGAGCAGTTCTTC
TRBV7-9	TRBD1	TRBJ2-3	CASSQGAGYTDTQYF	TGTGCCAGCAGCCAGGGGGCGGGGTACACAGATACGCAGTATTTT
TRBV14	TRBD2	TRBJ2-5	CASSQDPSGYETQYF	TGTGCCAGCAGCCAAGATCCTAGCGGGTATGAGACCCAGTACTTC
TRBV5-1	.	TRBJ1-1	CASSLGRVNTEAFF	TGCGCCAGCAGCTTGGGACGGGTGAACACTGAAGCTTTCTTT